The clone carrying this TCR beta chain was counted only a few times. Its matching antigen is unknown. TCRdb re-called the 5' RACE reads through MiXCR, storing one row per CDR3 protein. The sample contains roughly 1,500,000 distinct CDR3 sequences, less than 35% of which appear only once. Germline CDR1 reads MNHNY; CDR2 reads SVGAGI (reference sequence). The CDR3 covers 14 residues. The V end was cut by 7 bases, the J end by 2 bases, with 13 bases between. These data come from a study of identical twins. General study findings and limits: Insertions were fewer in abundant cord blood beta clonotypes, whereas memory repertoires showed none of this pattern.

The specimen was cord blood. V usage is TRBV6-6 and J usage is TRBJ2-3; D possibly corresponds to TRBD1 (5 bases). This TCR derives from a newborn girl in good health. The CDR3 spells CASTKDRITDTQYF. The CDR3 DNA follows: TGTGCCAGCACTAAAGACAGAATCACAGATACGCAGTATTTT.